The 31 T cell receptor beta chains given below trace back to one sample, sequenced in a study of shared clonotypes between healthy human individuals. TCRdb's copy holds only in-frame clones and misses some; the assay was immunoSEQ multiplex PCR. The repertoire holds around 1.9 million clones, with about 92% as singletons. CD8 cells regarded as naive lacked CD45RO, were positively chosen for CCR7, and omitted terminally differentiated effector memory CD45RA+ cells. The sequenced sample consisted of naive CD8+ T cells from PBMCs. These receptors were taken from a man aged 18-30 years in good health. Some clones in this sample may be carry-over from other donors' samples.

V usage is TRBV13 and J usage is TRBJ2-1, with 8 bases identical to TRBD2. The length of the CDR3 is 15 residues. Germline V lookup: CDR1 PRHDT, CDR2 FYEKMQ (reference sequence). Trimming at V came to 0 bases and at J to 6 bases, leaving 4 bases not matched to a gene. CDR3 sequence: CASSLGAGEGNEQFF. The CDR3 DNA is TGTGCCAGCAGCTTAGGAGCGGGAGAAGGCAATGAGCAGTTCTTC.

This clone has a single count. The gene calls are TRBV9 and TRBJ1-1; the D gene is possibly TRBD1 (5 bases). Germline CDR1 and CDR2: SGDLS and YYNGEE. V lost 5 bases and J 3 bases, leaving 14 bases between the germline ends. The CDR3 runs to 14 residues. CDR3 nucleotide sequence: TGTGCCAGCAGTGGATTGTGGGGGGACACTGAAGCTTTCTTT. This translates into CASSGLWGDTEAFF.

The rearrangement joins TRBV6-1 to TRBJ2-1, with 8 nucleotides matching TRBD2. Trimming at V came to 2 bases and at J to 8 bases, leaving 14 bases not matched to a gene. Germline V gene data show CDR1 as MNHNS and CDR2 as SASEGT. The CDR3 covers 17 residues. The CDR3 loop reads CASSEFSGMLAPHEQFF. The CDR3 region has the DNA TGTGCCAGCAGTGAATTTAGCGGGATGTTGGCTCCCCATGAGCAGTTCTTC.

The rearrangement uses TRBV29-1 and TRBJ2-1, with 9 bases aligning to TRBD2. CDR3 length: 16 amino acids. The germline V gene has CDR1 SQVTM and CDR2 ANQGSEA. V dropped 3 bases and J dropped 6; count of bases not matched to a gene: 12. DNA for the CDR3: TGCAGCGTTGATGGGCTAGCGGGACGACGGGGCAATGAGCAGTTCTTC. The encoded protein is CSVDGLAGRRGNEQFF.

The chain employs TRBV5-8 and TRBJ2-3; D tentatively fits TRBD1 or TRBD2 (5 bases each). Trimming took off 7 bases at V and 6 bases at J, with 9 bases between the two ends. The germline gives CDR1 SGHTS, CDR2 YDEGEE. The CDR3 is 11 residues long. The CDR3 region is CASFWGDTQYF. In nucleotides, the CDR3 is TGTGCCAGCTTCTGGGGGGATACGCAGTATTTT.

This chain joins TRBV28 and TRBJ2-1; perhaps TRBD2 as D (5 bases). Trimming took off 6 bases at V and 0 bases at J, with 15 bases between the two ends. The CDR3 extends over 16 amino acids. CDR1 is MDHEN, CDR2 SYDVKM, per germline. In DNA form, the CDR3 reads TGTGCCAGCAGAGAACTAGAGCCCTACTCCTACAATGAGCAGTTCTTC. This codes for CASRELEPYSYNEQFF.

This clone came up once. V and J are TRBV7-6 and TRBJ2-1; D perhaps matches TRBD2 (6 bases). Trimming cost V 6 bases and J 1 base, with 10 bases left between them. The CDR3 has 14 amino acids. CDR1 and CDR2 (germline): SGHVS, FNYEAQ. CDR3 protein: CASSPAGSYNEQFF. CDR3 nucleotide sequence: TGTGCCAGCAGTCCCGCGGGGTCCTACAATGAGCAGTTCTTC. Supplemented by reference TRBV7-6 and TRBJ2-1, the full variable domain reads GAGVSQSPRYKVTKRGQDVALRCDPISGHVSLYWYRQALGQGPEFLTYFNYEAQQDKSGLPNDRFSAERPEGSISTLTIQRTEQRDSAMYRCASSPAGSYNEQFFGPGTRLTVL.

As for this clone: Other nucleotide sequences in the sample specify the same CDR3. V usage is TRBV27 and J usage is TRBJ2-2; no firm D call. In germline, CDR1 is MNHEY, CDR2 SMNVEV (reference sequence). CDR3 size: 12 residues. Trimming took off 5 bases at V and 4 bases at J, with 5 bases between the two ends. Here the CDR3 reads CASSLLTGELFF. The CDR3 DNA reads TGTGCCAGCAGTCTACTCACCGGGGAGCTGTTTTTT.

The gene calls are TRBV19 and TRBJ1-5; maybe TRBD1 (6 bases). CDR3 size: 14 residues. CDR1 and CDR2 (germline): LNHDA, SQIVND (reference sequence). Deletions cut 7 bases from V and 4 bases from J, with 14 bases between. This CDR3 is CASKDSALNQPQHF. CDR3 nucleotides: TGTGCCAGTAAGGACAGCGCACTGAATCAGCCCCAGCATTTT. Full variable domain (missing parts from reference TRBV19 and TRBJ1-5): DGGITQSPKYLFRKEGQNVTLSCEQNLNHDAMYWYRQDPGQGLRLIYYSQIVNDFQKGDIAEGYSVSREKKESFPLTVTSAQKNPTAFYLCASKDSALNQPQHFGDGTRLSIL.

The chain uses TRBV7-3 and TRBJ2-3; 14 nucleotides agree with TRBD2. V lost 6 bases to trimming and J lost 6 bases; unmatched junction nucleotides: 8. Germline V gene lookup returns CDR1 SGHTA and CDR2 FQGTGA. CDR3 length equals 16 residues. The CDR3 region has the DNA TGTGCCAGCAGTCCCGGGACTAGCGGGAGTTTGGATACGCAGTATTTT. Its translation: CASSPGTSGSLDTQYF.

This clone was observed a handful of times. This chain links TRBV6-5 with TRBJ2-1, with 11 bases lining up with TRBD2. CDR3 length equals 15 residues. CDR1 is MNHEY, CDR2 SVGAGI, per germline. V was pared by 1 base and J by 14 bases, with 10 bases of the junction left unmatched. The CDR3 DNA reads TGTGCCAGCAGTTACTTTGAGACTAGCGGGGAGAAAGAGTTCTTC. It translates to CASSYFETSGEKEFF.

The rearrangement uses TRBV7-8 and TRBJ1-5; unclear D gene. Germline loops: CDR1 SGHVS, CDR2 FQNEAQ. The CDR3 contains 16 residues. With 1 base removed from V and 0 bases from J, the gap between germline ends came to 10 bases. DNA for the CDR3: TGTGCCAGCAGCTTAGGCCCGACGGTTAGCAATCAGCCCCAGCATTTT. This translates into CASSLGPTVSNQPQHF.

V and J are TRBV27 and TRBJ2-7, with D possibly being TRBD1 (5 bases). Germline loops: CDR1 MNHEY, CDR2 SMNVEV (reference sequence). CDR3 size: 15 residues. The ends were cut back, 10 bases at V and 5 bases at J, with 24 bases in the middle. The CDR3 is CATSTGTVDLHEQYF. The CDR3 DNA follows: TGTGCCACCTCCACAGGAACCGTGGATTTGCACGAGCAGTACTTC.

Turning to this clone: This specimen includes other DNA sequences encoding the same CDR3. The rearrangement links TRBV27 to TRBJ2-7; 12 nucleotides line up with TRBD2. Trimming cost V 3 bases and J 3 bases; bases outside gene matches: 3. This CDR3 has 15 residues. CDR1 and CDR2 (germline): MNHEY, SMNVEV (reference sequence). The CDR3 protein is CASSLGTSGRYEQYF. The CDR3 nucleotides read TGTGCCAGCAGTTTGGGGACTAGCGGGCGCTACGAGCAGTACTTC.

The rearrangement links TRBV9 to TRBJ2-3, with a weak D call TRBD1 (6 bases). The CDR3 extends over 15 amino acids. Trimming removed 0 bases at V and 1 base at J, with 9 bases between. Germline CDR1 reads SGDLS; CDR2 reads YYNGEE. The CDR3 is CASSVGTAGTDTQYF. CDR3 coding DNA: TGTGCCAGCAGCGTAGGGACAGCTGGCACAGATACGCAGTATTTT.

The rearrangement joins TRBV29-1 to TRBJ2-1, with TRBD2 identical over 7 bases. V gave up 4 bases and J gave up 3 bases; unmatched junction bases: 12. CDR1 is SQVTM, CDR2 ANQGSEA, per germline. This CDR3 spans 16 amino acids. Written as DNA, the CDR3 is TGCAGCGTTGTGGGTCTGCGGGAGTCCCTCTACAATGAGCAGTTCTTC. The encoded protein is CSVVGLRESLYNEQFF.

The CDR3 here is CASRLRGPFSQETQYF. As DNA, the CDR3 is TGTGCCAGCAGGTTACGGGGGCCCTTCTCCCAAGAGACCCAGTACTTC. This chain joins TRBV28 and TRBJ2-5; perhaps D is TRBD1 or TRBD2 (6 bases each). The V gene lost 6 bases and the J gene lost 1 base, with 18 bases spanning the gap. The germline gives CDR1 MDHEN, CDR2 SYDVKM. This CDR3 region has 16 residues.

The chain employs TRBV2 and TRBJ2-3; D may be TRBD1 (5 bases). The V and J ends lost 4 bases and 4 bases respectively, with 18 bases between them. CDR1 and CDR2 from the germline V gene are SNHLY and FYNNEI. This CDR3 has 16 amino acids. Written as DNA, the CDR3 is TGTGCCAGCAGTGTGGGGCATTCCAAAACACCAGATACGCAGTATTTT. Protein product: CASSVGHSKTPDTQYF.

The J gene is TRBJ2-7, the V gene TRBV5-1; D tentatively reads TRBD1 or TRBD2 (5 bases each). Germline V lookup: CDR1 SGHRS, CDR2 YFSETQ. The CDR3 consists of 15 residues. The V and J ends lost 3 bases and 0 bases respectively, with 13 bases between them. The CDR3 DNA is TGCGCCAGCAGCTGGCCGGGACCACCCTCCTACGAGCAGTACTTC. Translating it yields CASSWPGPPSYEQYF. Complete variable domain (other parts from reference TRBV5-1 and TRBJ2-7): KAGVTQTPRYLIKTRGQQVTLSCSPISGHRSVSWYQQTPGQGLQFLFEYFSETQRNKGNFPGRFSGRQFSNSRSEMNVSTLELGDSALYLCASSWPGPPSYEQYFGPGTRLTVT.

The CDR3, as DNA: TGCGCCAGCAGCCCATACCAGACAGGGTCAGAGACCCAGTACTTC. Its protein product is CASSPYQTGSETQYF. The chain recombines TRBV5-1 with TRBJ2-5; 7 bases match TRBD1. The junction had 10 bases not matched to a gene; V was cut back by 4 bases and J by 4 bases. This CDR3 has 15 residues. Germline V gene data show CDR1 as SGHRS and CDR2 as YFSETQ.

About this clone itself: The sample contains more than one DNA sequence encoding this CDR3. V and J are TRBV4-3 and TRBJ1-3; possibly TRBD1 for D (6 bases). The germline gives CDR1 LGHNA, CDR2 YSLEER. The length of the CDR3 is 16 residues. Trimming pared 0 bases from V and 0 bases from J, leaving 9 bases between. The CDR3 DNA reads TGCGCCAGCAGCCAAGATCGGACAGTCTCTGGAAACACCATATATTTT. Translated, it gives CASSQDRTVSGNTIYF.

The rearrangement links TRBV27 to TRBJ2-1; TRBD2 might be the D (5 bases). V was trimmed by 4 bases and J by 15 bases, leaving 19 bases between them. The CDR3 length is 13 residues. Germline lookup yields CDR1 MNHEY and CDR2 SMNVEV (reference sequence). This chain's CDR3 is CASSSGISPLLFF. For the CDR3, the DNA is TGTGCCAGCAGTTCGGGGATTAGTCCCTTACTGTTCTTC.

As for this clone: Within the sample, other DNA sequences also encode this same CDR3. The chain joins TRBV19 to TRBJ1-1; D might be TRBD1 (5 bases). Germline-derived CDR1 and CDR2 are LNHDA and SQIVND (reference sequence). V shed 2 bases and J shed 5 bases, with 12 bases lying between them. The CDR3 sequence is 14 residues long. The CDR3 coding sequence is TGTGCCAGTAGTATAAGAGACAGAGGGACTGAAGCTTTCTTT. Protein: CASSIRDRGTEAFF.

The rearrangement uses TRBV5-6 and TRBJ2-3; D is possibly TRBD1 (6 bases). Germline lookup yields CDR1 SGHDT and CDR2 YYEEEE. V was cut by 4 bases and J by 6 bases, with 18 bases left in between. CDR3 length equals 15 residues. The CDR3 protein is CASSNRDGSPDTQYF. The CDR3 DNA reads as TGTGCCAGCAGCAACAGGGACGGAAGCCCGGATACGCAGTATTTT.

V is TRBV7-8 and J is TRBJ2-5; 10 bases are a match to TRBD1. The CDR3 is made up of 16 amino acids. Germline CDR1 reads SGHVS; CDR2 reads FQNEAQ. With 1 base clipped from V and 3 bases from J, the junction kept 5 bases outside the gene matches. The CDR3 nucleotides read TGTGCCAGCAGCTTAGACGGACAGGGGGTCGAAGAGACCCAGTACTTC. Residues: CASSLDGQGVEETQYF. Complete variable domain (other parts from reference TRBV7-8 and TRBJ2-5): GAGVSQSPRYKVAKRGQDVALRCDPISGHVSLFWYQQALGQGPEFLTYFQNEAQLDKSGLPSDRFFAERPEGSVSTLKIQRTQQEDSAVYLCASSLDGQGVEETQYFGPGTRLLVL.

V usage is TRBV11-1 and J usage is TRBJ1-5, with D hard to call. CDR3 size: 13 residues. Trimming removed 0 bases at V and 3 bases at J, with 3 bases between. Germline V gene data show CDR1 as SGHAT and CDR2 as FQDESV (reference sequence). CDR3 amino acids: CASSLADNQPQHF. DNA for the CDR3: TGTGCCAGCAGCTTAGCAGACAATCAGCCCCAGCATTTT. The full variable domain, with the rest looked up from reference TRBV11-1 and TRBJ1-5, is EAEVAQSPRYKITEKSQAVAFWCDPISGHATLYWYRQILGQGPELLVQFQDESVVDDSQLPKDRFSAERLKGVDSTLKIQPAELGDSAMYLCASSLADNQPQHFGDGTRLSIL.

J is TRBJ2-5 and V is TRBV13; 7 bases are a match to TRBD2. V was clipped by 5 bases and J by 6 bases; unmatched bases: 12. CDR3 length: 15 amino acids. The germline gives CDR1 PRHDT, CDR2 FYEKMQ (reference sequence). The CDR3 protein is CASSPWGEGEKTQYF. As DNA, the CDR3 is TGTGCCAGCAGCCCCTGGGGGGAGGGTGAAAAGACCCAGTACTTC. Full variable domain (missing parts from reference TRBV13 and TRBJ2-5): AAGVIQSPRHLIKEKRETATLKCYPIPRHDTVYWYQQGPGQDPQFLISFYEKMQSDKGSIPDRFSAQQFSDYHSELNMSSLELGDSALYFCASSPWGEGEKTQYFGPGTRLLVL.

V is TRBV7-9 and J is TRBJ1-2; TRBD1 might be the D (6 bases). V gave up 7 bases and J gave up 3 bases, with 15 bases separating them. Germline V gene sequence: CDR1 SEHNR, CDR2 FQNEAQ (reference sequence). The CDR3 is 14 amino acids. The chain's CDR3 is CASMGGQEDYGYTF. The CDR3 DNA is TGTGCCAGCATGGGGGGGCAGGAAGACTATGGCTACACCTTC. Drawing the rest from reference TRBV7-9 and TRBJ1-2, the complete variable domain is DTGVSQNPRHKITKRGQNVTFRCDPISEHNRLYWYRQTLGQGPEFLTYFQNEAQLEKSRLLSDRFSAERPKGSFSTLEIQRTEQGDSAMYLCASMGGQEDYGYTFGSGTRLTVV.

Only a few counts were recorded for this clone. J is TRBJ1-1 and V is TRBV19; D possibly corresponds to TRBD1 (5 bases). This CDR3 is built from 15 residues. CDR1 is LNHDA, CDR2 SQIVND, per germline (reference sequence). V was trimmed by 1 base and J by 0 bases, leaving 9 bases between them. The CDR3 nucleotides are TGTGCCAGTAGTATAGCAAGGGGTTTGAACACTGAAGCTTTCTTT. Amino acid sequence: CASSIARGLNTEAFF.

J is TRBJ1-5 and V is TRBV27, with no clear D. Germline V gives CDR1 MNHEY, CDR2 SMNVEV (reference sequence). V lost 2 bases, J lost 7 bases, and 12 bases lay in between. The CDR3 sequence is 14 residues long. The CDR3 sequence: CASSLAGGGQPQHF. The DNA for the CDR3 is TGTGCCAGCAGTTTAGCCGGCGGCGGCCAGCCCCAGCATTTT.

DNA of the CDR3: TGTGCCAGCAGTTCTATTGCTGGGGCCAACGTCCTGACTTTC. As protein: CASSSIAGANVLTF. The rearrangement uses TRBV27 and TRBJ2-6; no definite D call. V lost 4 bases to trimming and J lost 2 bases, with 6 bases between them. In germline, CDR1 is MNHEY, CDR2 SMNVEV (reference sequence). The CDR3 spans 14 residues.